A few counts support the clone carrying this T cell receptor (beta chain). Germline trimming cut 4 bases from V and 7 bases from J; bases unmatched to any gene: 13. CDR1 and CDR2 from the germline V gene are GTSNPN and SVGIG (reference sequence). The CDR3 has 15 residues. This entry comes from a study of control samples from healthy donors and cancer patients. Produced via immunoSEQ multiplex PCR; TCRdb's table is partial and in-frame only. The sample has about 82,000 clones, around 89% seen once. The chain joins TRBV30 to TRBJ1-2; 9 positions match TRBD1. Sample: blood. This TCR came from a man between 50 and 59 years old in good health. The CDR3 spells CAWIRDRALIGGYTF. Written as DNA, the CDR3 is TGTGCCTGGATACGGGACAGGGCTCTTATCGGTGGCTACACCTTC.